These 8 T cell receptor beta chains were all obtained from the same sample, sequenced in a study of blood T cells in healthy people across ages. The authors ran a second PCR of 7 to 11 cycles using a sample-barcoded 5' primer and a J-beta primer mix. From the 5' RACE reads, TCRdb called clonotypes with MiXCR, one entry per CDR3 protein. There are more than 650,000 distinct CDR3 sequences in the sample; 53% occur only once, and 40% to 50% lies in the top ten. Sequenced input: blood. The source of these receptors is a man of 80 years or more in good health.

Details on this clonotype: The junction and the germline gene differ at one end; a read error may be behind it. As DNA, the CDR3 is TGTGCCTGCAGCCAGACAGGGGTGTGGGGCTACACCTTC. This gives the protein CACSQTGVWGYTF. The rearrangement links TRBV14 to TRBJ1-2; 8 bases line up with TRBD1. Germline V gene data show CDR1 as SGHDN and CDR2 as FVKESK. This CDR3 has 13 residues.

This chain joins TRBV20-1 and TRBJ1-2, with 9 bases that match TRBD1. Germline V gene lookup returns CDR1 DFQATT and CDR2 SNEGSKA (reference sequence). This CDR3 comprises 14 residues. The trim removed 4 bases at V and 8 bases at J, leaving 11 bases unmatched. The CDR3 coding sequence is TGCAGTGCTACCATCCCCGGGACAGGGAACGGCTACACCTTC. Translation: CSATIPGTGNGYTF.

A few counts support this clonotype. This sequence joins TRBV29-1 and TRBJ2-5; D perhaps matches TRBD2 (5 bases). V was trimmed by 7 bases and J by 5 bases, leaving 14 bases between them. The CDR3 has 12 residues. The germline V gene encodes CDR1 SQVTM and CDR2 ANQGSEA. CDR3 sequence (DNA): TGCAGCGGAGATAGAGGGTCGGAGACCCAGTACTTC. It is translated as CSGDRGSETQYF.

The chain employs TRBV9 and TRBJ1-1, with D perhaps matching TRBD1 (5 bases). The germline V and J ends were trimmed by 3 bases and 1 base, with 10 bases remaining between them. Germline lookup yields CDR1 SGDLS and CDR2 YYNGEE. This CDR3 spans 14 amino acids. The CDR3, as DNA: TGTGCCAGCAGCGCCCGACAGCAGAACACTGAAGCTTTCTTT. Its translation is CASSARQQNTEAFF.

The V gene is TRBV9, the J gene TRBJ2-3, with 7 bases that match TRBD2. With V trimmed by 4 bases and J by 4 bases, 9 bases remained unmatched. From germline, CDR1 is SGDLS and CDR2 YYNGEE. The CDR3 runs to 15 residues. The CDR3 DNA is TGTGCCAGCAGCCGTAGCGGGTTTAGCGCAGATACGCAGTATTTT. Protein product: CASSRSGFSADTQYF.

This clonotype was observed a few times. This chain's CDR3 is CASSLMVRQGYEQYF. For the CDR3, the DNA is TGTGCCAGCAGCTTAATGGTCAGACAGGGCTACGAGCAGTACTTC. The V and J genes are TRBV7-2 and TRBJ2-7, with 7 nucleotides matching TRBD1. The J segment lost 3 bases and the V segment lost 2 bases, leaving 7 bases of the junction unmatched. CDR1 is SGHTA and CDR2 is FQGNSA in the germline V gene. The CDR3 consists of 15 residues.

V and J are TRBV11-2 and TRBJ2-4; TRBD1 agrees at 8 bases. The trim removed 3 bases at V and 0 bases at J, leaving 7 bases unmatched. Germline CDR1 reads SGHAT; CDR2 reads FQNNGV. The length of the CDR3 is 17 residues. Here the CDR3 reads CASSFGQGLLAKNIQYF. In DNA, the CDR3 is TGTGCCAGCAGCTTTGGACAGGGCCTATTAGCCAAAAACATTCAGTACTTC.

This clonotype was observed a few times. The chain joins TRBV18 to TRBJ2-5, with D perhaps TRBD1 or TRBD2 (7 bases each). There are 13 residues in the CDR3. Looked up from germline, CDR1 is KGHSH and CDR2 is LQKENI. Trimming stripped 8 bases from V and 2 bases from J, with 12 bases between. The CDR3 sequence is CASSGDRQETQYF. CDR3 bases: TGTGCCAGCAGCGGGGACAGACAAGAGACCCAGTACTTC.